What follows are 13 T cell receptor beta chains derived from one specimen sequenced in a study of shared clonotypes between healthy human individuals. Here immunoSEQ multiplex PCR was the method, and the copy in TCRdb shows in-frame clones only, minus some. The sample lists about 2.4 million clones, 93% occurring once. The sequenced sample was naive CD4+ T cells from PBMCs. As for subset: CD45RA+ positively selected. The receptor set was obtained from a man aged 18 to 30 in good health. Some clones in this sample may be carry-over from other donors' samples.

This clone appeared a few times. V gene TRBV5-1 combines with J gene TRBJ1-1; 10 bases line up with TRBD1. CDR1 and CDR2 (germline): SGHRS, YFSETQ. V trimming: 2 bases; J trimming: 10 bases; junction bases outside the gene matches: 5. The CDR3 has 13 residues. CDR3 sequence reads: CASSFGQGDTAFF. Here the CDR3 DNA reads TGCGCCAGCAGCTTTGGACAGGGGGATACAGCTTTCTTT.

The genes are TRBV27 and TRBJ2-1; D perhaps matches TRBD1 (6 bases). Trimming removed 3 bases at V and 7 bases at J, with 19 bases between. The CDR3 runs to 16 residues. From germline, CDR1 is MNHEY and CDR2 SMNVEV (reference sequence). This CDR3 reads CASSFRGTVGRNEQFF. The CDR3 DNA is TGTGCCAGCAGTTTCAGGGGCACGGTTGGGCGTAATGAGCAGTTCTTC.

The chain has TRBV5-1 and TRBJ2-7, with D possibly being TRBD1 or TRBD2 (5 bases each). There are 11 residues in the CDR3. The V and J ends lost 7 bases and 12 bases respectively, with 17 bases between them. Germline V gene data show CDR1 as SGHRS and CDR2 as YFSETQ. The CDR3 coding sequence is TGCGCCAGCCACGAGGACGGGACGGTGTACTTC. Its protein product is CASHEDGTVYF.

V gene TRBV2 combines with J gene TRBJ2-3; 7 positions agree with TRBD1. The CDR3 contains 15 residues. Germline values: CDR1 SNHLY, CDR2 FYNNEI. J was trimmed by 1 base and V by 5 bases; bases with no gene match: 6. In nucleotides, the CDR3 is TGTGCCAGCAGTTTAGAACAGGGGCGCACAGATACGCAGTATTTT. It translates to CASSLEQGRTDTQYF. Filled out from reference TRBV2 and TRBJ2-3, the complete variable domain reads EPEVTQTPSHQVTQMGQEVILRCVPISNHLYFYWYRQILGQKVEFLVSFYNNEISEKSEIFDDQFSVERPDGSNFTLKIRSTKLEDSAMYFCASSLEQGRTDTQYFGPGTRLTVL.

V and J are TRBV19 and TRBJ1-2; perhaps TRBD1 as D (5 bases). The CDR3 covers 16 residues. V dropped 6 bases and J dropped 5 bases, with 22 bases sitting between them. Germline CDR1 is LNHDA and CDR2 is SQIVND (reference sequence). CDR3 nucleotide sequence: TGTGCCAGTAGGACCCTGGGGGGAAAGACGGGGTATGGCTACACCTTC. Amino acids: CASRTLGGKTGYGYTF.

The chain has TRBV30 and TRBJ2-1; 7 nucleotides agree with TRBD1. Looked up from germline, CDR1 is GTSNPN and CDR2 is SVGIG (reference sequence). The CDR3 runs 11 residues. Trimming at V came to 0 bases and at J to 15 bases, leaving 5 bases not matched to a gene. The CDR3 region has the DNA TGTGCCTGGAGTGTAAGGGGGCCGCGGTTCTTC. Translation: CAWSVRGPRFF.

V is TRBV4-1 and J is TRBJ2-1; D is unresolved. V shed 0 bases and J shed 15 bases, with 18 bases lying between them. The CDR3 runs to 14 residues. Germline-derived CDR1 and CDR2 are MGHRA and YSYEKL. CDR3 sequence: CASSQESLGRKAFF. In DNA form, the CDR3 reads TGCGCCAGCAGCCAAGAGAGTCTAGGCAGAAAAGCGTTCTTC.

Of note for this clone: The sample has other DNA sequences that encode this CDR3 too. The genes are TRBV7-3 and TRBJ2-3; D unclear. V lost 5 bases to trimming and J lost 6 bases, with 9 bases between them. Germline V gives CDR1 SGHTA, CDR2 FQGTGA. The CDR3 runs 12 residues. CDR3: CASSPTGDTQYF. The CDR3 nucleotides are TGTGCCAGCAGCCCAACCGGGGATACGCAGTATTTT.

The chain couples TRBV18 to TRBJ1-4; D not certain. Trimming shortened V by 0 bases and J by 7 bases, and 9 bases separated the two germline ends. The CDR3 is made up of 14 amino acids. CDR1 and CDR2 (germline): KGHSH, LQKENI. Here the CDR3 reads CASSPPTSIEKLFF. CDR3 coding DNA: TGTGCCAGCTCACCACCTACTTCTATTGAAAAACTGTTTTTT.

The chain is built from TRBV5-1 and TRBJ2-3; TRBD1 or TRBD2 may be the D gene (5 bases each). Germline V gene lookup returns CDR1 SGHRS and CDR2 YFSETQ. Trimming removed 3 bases at V and 9 bases at J, with 17 bases between. The CDR3 runs 14 residues. DNA of the CDR3: TGCGCCAGCAGCTCGATTATTCGGGGCCCCACGCAGTATTTT. This sequence encodes CASSSIIRGPTQYF.

CDR3 sequence (DNA): TGTGCCACCAGCAGAGATTACGACAGGGTAAACTATGGCTACACCTTC. This encodes CATSRDYDRVNYGYTF. V is TRBV15 and J is TRBJ1-2; 7 bases are a match to TRBD1. The trim removed 0 bases at V and 2 bases at J, leaving 6 bases unmatched. The CDR3 is made up of 16 amino acids. Germline CDR1 reads LNHNV; CDR2 reads YYDKDF (reference sequence).

For this clone: Distinct nucleotide sequences in the sample also encode this CDR3. This chain links TRBV30 with TRBJ1-4, with D hard to call. The CDR3 extends over 12 amino acids. Germline CDR1 GTSNPN, CDR2 SVGIG (reference sequence). V was cut by 0 bases and J by 5 bases, with 4 bases left in between. For the CDR3, the DNA is TGTGCCTGGAGTGTACTCAATGAAAAACTGTTTTTT. This translates into CAWSVLNEKLFF.

V and J are TRBV4-2 and TRBJ1-4; D gene unclear. This CDR3 is built from 12 residues. Per the germline V gene, CDR1 is LGHNA and CDR2 is YNFKEQ. Trimming took off 0 bases at V and 10 bases at J, with 6 bases between the two ends. The CDR3 region has the DNA TGTGCCAGCAGCCAAGATAGGGCAAAACTGTTTTTT. Amino acids: CASSQDRAKLFF.